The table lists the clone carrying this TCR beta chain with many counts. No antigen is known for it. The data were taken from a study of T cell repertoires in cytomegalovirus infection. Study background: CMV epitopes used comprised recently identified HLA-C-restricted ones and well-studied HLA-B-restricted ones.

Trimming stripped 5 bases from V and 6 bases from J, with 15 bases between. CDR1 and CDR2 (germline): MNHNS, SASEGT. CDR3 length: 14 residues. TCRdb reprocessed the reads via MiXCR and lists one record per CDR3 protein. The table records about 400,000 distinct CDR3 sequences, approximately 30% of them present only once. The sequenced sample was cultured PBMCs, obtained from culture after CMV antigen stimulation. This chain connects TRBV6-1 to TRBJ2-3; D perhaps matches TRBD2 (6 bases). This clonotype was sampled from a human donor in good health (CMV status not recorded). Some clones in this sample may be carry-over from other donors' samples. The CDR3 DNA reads TGTGCCAGCAGTCGGGACTGGGAGTTGGATACGCAGTATTTT. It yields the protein CASSRDWELDTQYF.